Reported below is one TCR beta chain. This clone was seen once. Its cognate antigen has yet to be identified. No much larger clone exists at a distance of one base, and base qualities are not known. All CD3G-deficient patients had evidence of autoimmunity, which was more severe in two of the patients. Patients were tested at ages ranging from 2 to 39 years, and reduced naive and increased memory CD4+ and CD8+ T-cell proportions were found in the patients. CD4+ cells were FACS-sorted into CD25-high CD127-low regulatory T cells and CD25-low CD127-high conventional CD4+ T cells. Roughly six individuals with CD3G deficiency were included in the patient group. An international network of physicians spanning the United States, Europe and Asia provided the patient samples and clinical data. Peripheral blood mononuclear cells were isolated by Ficoll density separation. The multiplex PCR relied on 52 forward TRBV primers and 13 reverse TRBJ primers, and amplification bias was corrected through assay-based and computational methods. Within the immunoSEQ assay, multiplex PCR amplified rearranged TRB loci from genomic DNA. TRB amplicons were sequenced using an Illumina HiSeq platform. Turning to the authors' computational methods: Custom algorithms error-filtered the raw sequences and aligned the raw sequences to reference gene sequences, after which the immunoSEQ online tools were used for analysis. The frequencies of productive and nonproductive TRB rearrangements were evaluated among unique sequences as well as among total sequences. Assessment of potential self-reactivity relied on the hydrophobicity of positions 6 and 7 in the TRB CDR3, along with their amino acid composition. For group comparisons, t tests, Mann-Whitney tests or two-way ANOVA were performed in Prism software. TCRdb stores this immuneACCESS table with in-frame sequences only. Part of the clones is absent; in the studies checked, under half of the shortfall reflects unresolved V genes, and no reason is known for the rest. Clone size and V and J calls were adopted from that table, with D and trimming inferred from the DNA. The sample includes 25,000 to 30,000 clones, with 85% to 95% observed a single time. The ten largest clones represent roughly 1.4% of the sample.

This sample was included in a study of regulatory T cells (dated by TCRdb to the late 2010s). Regarding the study in general: The study compared T-cell receptor beta repertoires of sorted regulatory, conventional CD4+ and CD8+ T cells between CD3G-deficient patients and healthy controls.

In the germline V gene, CDR1 corresponds to MDHEN and CDR2 to SYDVKM. There are 13 amino acids in the CDR3, from cysteine to phenylalanine inclusive. Only CDR3 DNA is held: 39 bases, read in frame from base 1. Trimming takes 0 bases from V and 6 bases from J, and the germline ends sit 8 bases apart. General findings and caveats noted by the study authors: Hydrophobic residues at CDR3 positions 6 and 7 were enriched in conventional CD4+ T cells from CD3G-deficient patients, suggesting more self-reactive specificities. Patient repertoires showed restricted unique TRB V-J pairs and skewed V and J gene usage, most marked in regulatory T cells.

The source material was conventional CD4+ T cells sorted from blood. The TCR comes from a person aged 18-29 years with CD3G deficiency. The chain employs TRBV28 and TRBJ1-2; the D gene is possibly TRBD1, with 5 bases matching. CDR3 protein: CASSLWQGNGYTF. In nucleotides, the sequence is TGTGCCAGCAGTTTATGGCAGGGAAATGGCTACACCTTC.